This entry is about one T cell receptor (beta chain). Its antigen remains unknown. TCRdb keeps only in-frame clones here, not all; method: immunoSEQ multiplex PCR. Of roughly 100,000 clones listed, about nine tenths are singletons. The record originates from a study of OX40 agonist ivuxolimab in advanced cancers. Study details: Patients' therapy was ivuxolimab, an antibody that acts as an agonist of OX40 (CD134). Findings and caveats of the study: Among T cells, CD8+ cells averaged more expanded clones than CD4+ cells.

Trimming took 1 base from V and 5 from J; bases not matched to a gene: 6. Germline V gene data show CDR1 as LNHDA and CDR2 as SQIVND (reference sequence). CDR3 length equals 15 residues. The study sampled blood at baseline, cycle 4 day 1, and cycle 7 day 1. The chain uses TRBV19 and TRBJ2-7; the match to TRBD1 covers 9 bases. The sequence was collected from an adult with an advanced solid tumor such as melanoma, head and neck, liver or kidney cancer. This specimen was CD4+ or CD8+ T cells sorted from blood, taken in a trial of the OX40 agonist ivuxolimab. The CDR3 nucleotides are TGTGCCAGTAGTATAGTAAGGGACAGGGTCGACGAGCAGTACTTC. Translated: CASSIVRDRVDEQYF.